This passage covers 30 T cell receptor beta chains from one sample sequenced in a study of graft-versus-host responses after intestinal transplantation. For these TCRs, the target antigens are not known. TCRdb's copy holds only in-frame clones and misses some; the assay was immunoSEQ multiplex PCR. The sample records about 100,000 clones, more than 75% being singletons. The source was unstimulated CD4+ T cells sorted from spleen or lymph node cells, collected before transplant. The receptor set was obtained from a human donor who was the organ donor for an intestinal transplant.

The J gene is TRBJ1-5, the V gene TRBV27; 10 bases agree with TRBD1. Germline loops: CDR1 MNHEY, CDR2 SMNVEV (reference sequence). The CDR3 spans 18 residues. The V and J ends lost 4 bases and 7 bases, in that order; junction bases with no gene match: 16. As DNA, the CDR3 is TGTGCCAGCAGTTCAATCGGGACAGGGGCCCGCCAGGGACAGCCCCAGCATTTT. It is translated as CASSSIGTGARQGQPQHF.

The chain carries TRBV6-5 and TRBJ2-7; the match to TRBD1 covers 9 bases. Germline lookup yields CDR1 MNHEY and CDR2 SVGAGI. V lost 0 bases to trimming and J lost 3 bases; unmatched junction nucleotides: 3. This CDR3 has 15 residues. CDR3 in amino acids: CASSYSETGGYEQYF. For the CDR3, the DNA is TGTGCCAGCAGTTACTCCGAGACAGGGGGCTACGAGCAGTACTTC.

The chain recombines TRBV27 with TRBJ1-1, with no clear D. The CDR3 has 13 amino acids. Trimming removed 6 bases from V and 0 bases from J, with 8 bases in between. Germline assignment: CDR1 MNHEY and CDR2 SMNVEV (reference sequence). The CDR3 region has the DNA TGTGCCAGCAGGAGGGCGATGAACACTGAAGCTTTCTTT. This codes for CASRRAMNTEAFF.

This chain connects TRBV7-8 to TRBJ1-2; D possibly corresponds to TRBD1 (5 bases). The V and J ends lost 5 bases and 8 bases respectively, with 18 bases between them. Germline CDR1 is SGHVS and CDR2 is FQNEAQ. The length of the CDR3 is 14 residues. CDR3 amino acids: CASSPLGDLGGYTF. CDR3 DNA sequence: TGTGCCAGCAGCCCCCTAGGGGACCTGGGAGGCTACACCTTC.

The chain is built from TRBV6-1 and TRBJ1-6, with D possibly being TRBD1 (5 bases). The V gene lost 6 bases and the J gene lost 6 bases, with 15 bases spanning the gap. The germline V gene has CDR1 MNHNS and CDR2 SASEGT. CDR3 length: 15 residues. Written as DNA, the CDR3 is TGTGCCAGCAGCGGCCGGGACGGAATTAATTCACCCCTCCACTTT. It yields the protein CASSGRDGINSPLHF.

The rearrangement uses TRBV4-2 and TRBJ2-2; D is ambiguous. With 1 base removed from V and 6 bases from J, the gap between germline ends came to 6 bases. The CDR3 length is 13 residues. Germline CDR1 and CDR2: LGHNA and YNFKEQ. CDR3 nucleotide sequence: TGTGCCAGCAGCCAAGTAGGCCCCGGGGAGCTGTTTTTT. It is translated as CASSQVGPGELFF.

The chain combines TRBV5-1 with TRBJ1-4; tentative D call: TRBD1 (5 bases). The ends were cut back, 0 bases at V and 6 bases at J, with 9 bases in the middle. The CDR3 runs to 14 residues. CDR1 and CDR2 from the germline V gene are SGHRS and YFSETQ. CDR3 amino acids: CASSLERGDEKLFF. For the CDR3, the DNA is TGCGCCAGCAGCTTGGAGAGGGGCGATGAAAAACTGTTTTTT.

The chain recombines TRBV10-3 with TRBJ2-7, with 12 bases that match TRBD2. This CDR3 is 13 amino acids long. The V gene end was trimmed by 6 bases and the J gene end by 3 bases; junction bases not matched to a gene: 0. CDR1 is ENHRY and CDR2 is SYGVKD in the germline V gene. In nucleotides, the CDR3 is TGTGCCATCAGGACTAGCGGGGGCTACGAGCAGTACTTC. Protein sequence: CAIRTSGGYEQYF.

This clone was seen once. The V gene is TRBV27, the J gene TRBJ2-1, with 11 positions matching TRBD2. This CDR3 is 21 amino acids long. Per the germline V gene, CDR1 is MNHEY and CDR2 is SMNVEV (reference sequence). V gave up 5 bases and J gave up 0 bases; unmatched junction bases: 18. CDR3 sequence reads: CASSKKRLAGSSRSSYNEQFF. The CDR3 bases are TGTGCCAGCAGTAAAAAGCGACTAGCGGGGAGTTCTAGGAGCTCCTACAATGAGCAGTTCTTC.

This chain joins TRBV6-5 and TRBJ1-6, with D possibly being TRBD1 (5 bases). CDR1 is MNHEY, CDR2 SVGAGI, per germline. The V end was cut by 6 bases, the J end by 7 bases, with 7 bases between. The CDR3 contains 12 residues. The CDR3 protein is CASRAGNSPLHF. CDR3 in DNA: TGTGCCAGCAGGGCAGGGAATTCACCCCTCCACTTT.

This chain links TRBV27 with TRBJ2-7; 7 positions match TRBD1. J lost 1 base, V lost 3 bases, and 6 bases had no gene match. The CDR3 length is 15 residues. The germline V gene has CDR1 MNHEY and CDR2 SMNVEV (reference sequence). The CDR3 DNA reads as TGTGCCAGCAGTTTTCTGGACAGGTTTTCCTACGAGCAGTACTTC. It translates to CASSFLDRFSYEQYF.

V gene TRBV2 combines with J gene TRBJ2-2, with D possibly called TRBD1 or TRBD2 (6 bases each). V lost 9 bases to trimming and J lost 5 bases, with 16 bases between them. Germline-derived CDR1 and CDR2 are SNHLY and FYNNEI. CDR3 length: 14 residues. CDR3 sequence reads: CASTTRGGTGELFF. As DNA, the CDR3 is TGTGCCAGTACTACACGAGGGGGGACCGGGGAGCTGTTTTTT.

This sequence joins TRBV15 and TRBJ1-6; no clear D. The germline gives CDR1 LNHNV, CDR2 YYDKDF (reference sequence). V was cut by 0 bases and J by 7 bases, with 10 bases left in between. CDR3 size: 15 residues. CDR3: CATSRDTTVNSPLHF. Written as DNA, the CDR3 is TGTGCCACCAGCAGAGATACTACCGTAAATTCACCCCTCCACTTT.

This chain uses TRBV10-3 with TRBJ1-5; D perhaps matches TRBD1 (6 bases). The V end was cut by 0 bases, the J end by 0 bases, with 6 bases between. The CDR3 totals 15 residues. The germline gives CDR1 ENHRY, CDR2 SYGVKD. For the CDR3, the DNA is TGTGCCATCAGTGAGTCACAGGGTAGCAATCAGCCCCAGCATTTT. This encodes CAISESQGSNQPQHF.

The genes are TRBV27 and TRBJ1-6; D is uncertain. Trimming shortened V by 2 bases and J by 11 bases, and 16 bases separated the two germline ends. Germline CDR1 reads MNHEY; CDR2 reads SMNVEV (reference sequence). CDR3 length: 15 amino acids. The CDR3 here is CASSLSPIPGAPLHF. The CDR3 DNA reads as TGTGCCAGCAGTTTAAGTCCGATCCCAGGAGCACCCCTCCACTTT.

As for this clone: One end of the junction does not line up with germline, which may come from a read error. DNA for the CDR3: TGTGCCAGCAGAGAAGGGGACGGGGAGCTGTTTTTT. Amino acids: CASREGDGELFF. V is TRBV2 and J is TRBJ2-2; weak D call: TRBD1 (5 bases). The CDR3 length is 12 residues. Per germline, CDR1 SNHLY and CDR2 FYNNEI.

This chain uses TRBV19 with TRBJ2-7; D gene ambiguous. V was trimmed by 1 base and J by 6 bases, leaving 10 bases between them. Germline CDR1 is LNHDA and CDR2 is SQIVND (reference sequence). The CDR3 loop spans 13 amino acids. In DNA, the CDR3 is TGTGCCAGTAGTATAGCCCGTGTCGGCGAGCAGTACTTC. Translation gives CASSIARVGEQYF.

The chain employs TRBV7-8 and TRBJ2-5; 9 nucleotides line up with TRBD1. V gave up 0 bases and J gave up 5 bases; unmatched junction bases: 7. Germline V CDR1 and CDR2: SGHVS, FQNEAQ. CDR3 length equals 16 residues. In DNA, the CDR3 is TGTGCCAGCAGCTTAGCGGGACAGGGAATTACGGAGACCCAGTACTTC. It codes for CASSLAGQGITETQYF.

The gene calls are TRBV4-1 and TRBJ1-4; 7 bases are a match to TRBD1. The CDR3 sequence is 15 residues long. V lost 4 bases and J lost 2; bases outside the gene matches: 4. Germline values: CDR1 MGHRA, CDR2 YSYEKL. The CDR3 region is CASSRLQGTNEKLFF. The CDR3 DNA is TGCGCCAGCAGCCGCCTACAGGGGACTAATGAAAAACTGTTTTTT.

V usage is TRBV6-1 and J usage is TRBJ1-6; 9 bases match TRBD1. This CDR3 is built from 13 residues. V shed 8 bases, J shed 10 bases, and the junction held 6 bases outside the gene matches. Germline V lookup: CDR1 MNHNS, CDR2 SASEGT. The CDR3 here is CASGGQGVSPLHF. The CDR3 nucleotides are TGTGCCAGCGGGGGACAGGGTGTGTCACCCCTCCACTTT.

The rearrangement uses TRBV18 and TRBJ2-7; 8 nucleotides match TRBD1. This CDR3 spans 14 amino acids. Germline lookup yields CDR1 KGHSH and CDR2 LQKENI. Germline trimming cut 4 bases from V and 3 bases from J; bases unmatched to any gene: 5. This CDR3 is CASSQNTGGYEQYF. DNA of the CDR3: TGTGCCAGCTCACAAAACACAGGGGGCTACGAGCAGTACTTC.

In nucleotides, the CDR3 is TGTGCCTGGAGACTAGACAGGGTAACCGTCGGGGAGCTGTTTTTT. Protein: CAWRLDRVTVGELFF. The chain joins TRBV30 to TRBJ2-2; TRBD1 agrees at 7 bases. Germline CDR1 and CDR2: GTSNPN and SVGIG (reference sequence). This CDR3 region has 15 residues. After removal of 3 bases from V and 7 bases from J, the junction contained 11 bases not matched to a gene.

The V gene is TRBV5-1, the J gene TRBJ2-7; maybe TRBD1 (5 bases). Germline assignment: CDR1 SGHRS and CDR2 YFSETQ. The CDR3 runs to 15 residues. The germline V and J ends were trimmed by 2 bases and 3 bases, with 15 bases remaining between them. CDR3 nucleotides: TGCGCCAGCAGCTTAACAGGATCATCTATCTACGAGCAGTACTTC. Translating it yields CASSLTGSSIYEQYF.

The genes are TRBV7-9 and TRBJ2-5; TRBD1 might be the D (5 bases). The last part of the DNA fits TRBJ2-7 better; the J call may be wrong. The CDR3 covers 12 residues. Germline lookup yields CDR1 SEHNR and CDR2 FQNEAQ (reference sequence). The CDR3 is CASSRTSYEQYF. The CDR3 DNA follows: TGTGCCAGCAGCAGGACAAGCTACGAGCAGTACTTC.

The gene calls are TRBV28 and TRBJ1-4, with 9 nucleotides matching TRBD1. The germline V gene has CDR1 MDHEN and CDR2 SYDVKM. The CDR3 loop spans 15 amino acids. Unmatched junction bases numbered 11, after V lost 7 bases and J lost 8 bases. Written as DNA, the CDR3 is TGTGCCAGCACCCTTTCCGGGACAGGGAAAGAAAAACTGTTTTTT. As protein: CASTLSGTGKEKLFF.

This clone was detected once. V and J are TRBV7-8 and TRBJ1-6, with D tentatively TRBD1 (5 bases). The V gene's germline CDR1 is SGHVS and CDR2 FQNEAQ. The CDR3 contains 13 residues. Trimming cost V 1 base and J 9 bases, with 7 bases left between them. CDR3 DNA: TGTGCCAGCAGCTTAGACGGGGCTTCACCCCTCCACTTT. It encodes CASSLDGASPLHF.

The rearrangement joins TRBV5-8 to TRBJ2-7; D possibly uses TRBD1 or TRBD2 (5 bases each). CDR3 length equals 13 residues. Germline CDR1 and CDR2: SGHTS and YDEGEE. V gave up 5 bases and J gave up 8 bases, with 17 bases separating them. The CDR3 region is CASSPGTKPQQYF. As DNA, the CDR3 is TGTGCCAGCAGTCCCGGGACGAAACCCCAGCAGTACTTC. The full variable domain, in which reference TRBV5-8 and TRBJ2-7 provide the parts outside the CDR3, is EAGVTQSPTHLIKTRGQQATLRCSPISGHTSVYWYQQALGLGLQFLLWYDEGEERNRGNFPPRFSGRQFPNYSSELNVNALELEDSALYLCASSPGTKPQQYFGPGTRLTVT.

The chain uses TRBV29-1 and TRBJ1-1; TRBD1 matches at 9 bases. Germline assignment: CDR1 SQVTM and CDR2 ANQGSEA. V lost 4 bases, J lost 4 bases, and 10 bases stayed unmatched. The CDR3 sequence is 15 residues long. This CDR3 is CSVVRSRQGGTEAFF. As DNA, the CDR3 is TGCAGCGTTGTCCGGTCGAGACAGGGGGGCACTGAAGCTTTCTTT.

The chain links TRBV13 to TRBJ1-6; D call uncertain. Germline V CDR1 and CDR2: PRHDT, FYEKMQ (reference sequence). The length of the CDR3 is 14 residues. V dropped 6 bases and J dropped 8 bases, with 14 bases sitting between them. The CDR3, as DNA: TGTGCCAGCAGTTTTCGGTTAAGGGATTCACCCCTCCACTTT. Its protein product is CASSFRLRDSPLHF.

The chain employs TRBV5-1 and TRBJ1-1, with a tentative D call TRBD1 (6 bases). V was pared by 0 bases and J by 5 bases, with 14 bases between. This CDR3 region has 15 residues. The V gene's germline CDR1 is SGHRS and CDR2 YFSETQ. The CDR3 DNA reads TGCGCCAGCAGCTTGGCTTTCAGGGGCTTAACTGAAGCTTTCTTT. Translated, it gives CASSLAFRGLTEAFF.